This T cell receptor beta chain was captured in a study of cytomegalovirus exposure and HLA in healthy donors. In the PCR, 60 Vbeta and 13 Jbeta primers were used. Only in-frame clones appear in the TCRdb table, and some are missing; sequencing was by immunoSEQ multiplex PCR. The table for this sample gives some 130,000 clones. In the case of this clone: What it binds is not known.

Study results and limitations: Analysis performed later showed TCR beta chains linked to HLA being more clonally expanded than equally common others. HLA-A and HLA-B allele assignments for most subjects were reportedly predicted accurately using TCR beta sequences.

The germline V gene encodes CDR1 ENHRY and CDR2 SYGVKD. Trimming cost V 7 bases and J 4 bases, with 16 bases left between them. The CDR3 contains 14 residues. The sample taken for sequencing was PBMCs. The sequence came from a woman in her sixties in good health and CMV-seronegative. J is TRBJ1-1 and V is TRBV10-3, with D maybe TRBD1 (6 bases). The CDR3 loop reads CAINTGTWGTEAFF. For the CDR3, the DNA is TGTGCCATCAATACCGGGACATGGGGCACTGAAGCTTTCTTT.